These 16 T cell receptor beta chains came from one sample sequenced in a study of blood T cell repertoires in COVID-19. Only in-frame clones appear in the TCRdb table, and some are missing; sequencing was by immunoSEQ multiplex PCR. The sample yields about 210,000 clones, roughly 94% seen once. The sample taken for sequencing was peripheral blood. The receptors come from a man aged 25 to 45 with acute or convalescent COVID-19.

V gene TRBV4-2 combines with J gene TRBJ2-7; D perhaps matches TRBD1 (6 bases). V lost 1 base to trimming and J lost 8 bases, with 9 bases between them. Germline assignment: CDR1 LGHNA and CDR2 YNFKEQ. CDR3 length equals 12 residues. The CDR3 DNA sequence: TGTGCCAGCAGCCAAGGCCGGGACAAGCAGTACTTC. Residues: CASSQGRDKQYF.

The gene calls are TRBV9 and TRBJ2-2; D is possibly TRBD2 (7 bases). The length of the CDR3 is 15 residues. Germline-derived CDR1 and CDR2 are SGDLS and YYNGEE. V was pared by 3 bases and J by 4 bases, with 13 bases between. The CDR3 reads CASSAERGGTGELFF. The CDR3 DNA follows: TGTGCCAGCAGCGCAGAGAGGGGGGGCACCGGGGAGCTGTTTTTT.

This chain connects TRBV24-1 to TRBJ2-5; D ambiguous. The CDR3 extends over 13 amino acids. Deletions cut 5 bases from V and 1 base from J, with 7 bases between. Germline-derived CDR1 and CDR2 are KGHDR and SFDVKD. This CDR3 is CATSVGSQETQYF. The CDR3 DNA is TGTGCCACCAGTGTCGGTTCCCAAGAGACCCAGTACTTC.

The chain couples TRBV5-1 to TRBJ1-1, with 12 positions matching TRBD1. Trimming at V came to 4 bases and at J to 9 bases, leaving 4 bases not matched to a gene. In germline, CDR1 is SGHRS, CDR2 YFSETQ. The CDR3 is made up of 13 amino acids. CDR3 DNA sequence: TGCGCCAGCAGCGCGGGACAGGGGGCTAAAGCTTTCTTT. The encoded protein is CASSAGQGAKAFF.

V is TRBV28 and J is TRBJ2-7, with a possible D match to TRBD1 (6 bases). CDR1 MDHEN and CDR2 SYDVKM come from the germline V gene. The CDR3 length is 14 residues. The V and J ends lost 5 bases and 5 bases respectively, with 16 bases between them. CDR3 region: CASSPLQGKHEQYF. The CDR3 DNA follows: TGTGCCAGCAGTCCCTTACAGGGAAAGCACGAGCAGTACTTC.

V and J are TRBV15 and TRBJ1-4, with TRBD1 as a possible D gene (6 bases). The CDR3 is 14 amino acids. Trimming cost V 3 bases and J 2 bases, with 7 bases left between them. Germline V CDR1 and CDR2: LNHNV, YYDKDF (reference sequence). The CDR3 loop reads CATSSRGTNEKLFF. The CDR3 DNA is TGTGCCACCAGCAGCAGGGGCACTAATGAAAAACTGTTTTTT.

This clone occurred many times. The rearrangement joins TRBV5-4 to TRBJ1-2, with a possible D match to TRBD1 (5 bases). V lost 5 bases, J lost 5 bases, and 13 bases lay in between. Germline lookup yields CDR1 SGHNT and CDR2 YYREEE (reference sequence). The CDR3 has 13 residues. CDR3 nucleotide sequence: TGTGCCAGCAGTTCCCGGGACTCATATGGCTACACCTTC. It yields the protein CASSSRDSYGYTF.

This chain connects TRBV19 to TRBJ1-2, with TRBD1 identical over 9 bases. V lost 5 bases, J lost 8 bases, and 12 bases stayed unmatched. The CDR3 has 15 amino acids. The germline gives CDR1 LNHDA, CDR2 SQIVND (reference sequence). The CDR3 spells CASSLQPGQGRGYTF. The CDR3 DNA follows: TGTGCCAGTAGTCTTCAACCGGGACAGGGAAGAGGCTACACCTTC. Using reference TRBV19 and TRBJ1-2 for the parts outside the CDR3, the full variable domain is DGGITQSPKYLFRKEGQNVTLSCEQNLNHDAMYWYRQDPGQGLRLIYYSQIVNDFQKGDIAEGYSVSREKKESFPLTVTSAQKNPTAFYLCASSLQPGQGRGYTFGSGTRLTVV.

The chain combines TRBV28 with TRBJ2-1; TRBD2 agrees at 8 bases. CDR1 and CDR2 (germline): MDHEN, SYDVKM. J lost 7 bases, V lost 11 bases, and 25 bases had no gene match. The CDR3 runs 18 residues. CDR3 sequence: CAGSSLGAPAGAGNEQFF. The DNA of the CDR3 is TGTGCCGGAAGCAGTCTGGGGGCCCCAGCGGGAGCGGGGAATGAGCAGTTCTTC.

CDR3 sequence: CASSFSDSIYEQYF. The CDR3 nucleotides read TGTGCCAGCAGCTTTTCGGACAGCATCTACGAGCAGTACTTC. The gene calls are TRBV7-2 and TRBJ2-7; D is possibly TRBD1 (6 bases). There are 14 residues in the CDR3. Germline V gene sequence: CDR1 SGHTA, CDR2 FQGNSA. V shed 3 bases and J shed 3 bases, with 12 bases lying between them.

In its sample, this clone was seen a few times. The chain couples TRBV4-1 to TRBJ2-6; D might be TRBD1 (5 bases). CDR1 and CDR2 from the germline V gene are MGHRA and YSYEKL. This CDR3 is 19 amino acids long. Trimming removed 4 bases from V and 0 bases from J, with 19 bases in between. CDR3 region: CASSLQWARVGSGANVLTF. In DNA, the CDR3 is TGCGCCAGCAGCCTACAGTGGGCCAGGGTGGGCTCTGGGGCCAACGTCCTGACTTTC.

The chain recombines TRBV29-1 with TRBJ1-2; 8 positions match TRBD1. CDR1 SQVTM and CDR2 ANQGSEA come from the germline V gene. The CDR3 length is 16 residues. V trimming: 2 bases; J trimming: 4 bases; junction bases outside the gene matches: 12. In DNA, the CDR3 is TGCAGCGTTGAATGGGCAGGGGGCACATTAGGCTATGGCTACACCTTC. This translates into CSVEWAGGTLGYGYTF.

DNA for the CDR3: TGTGCCAGCAGCTTAAGGCCGGGTTTGCGAAACACTGAAGCTTTCTTT. Translated, it gives CASSLRPGLRNTEAFF. The chain uses TRBV28 and TRBJ1-1, with D unresolved. Germline V gene lookup returns CDR1 MDHEN and CDR2 SYDVKM. The CDR3 loop spans 16 amino acids. V dropped 6 bases and J dropped 2 bases, with 19 bases sitting between them.

V is TRBV29-1 and J is TRBJ2-5; D perhaps matches TRBD1 (6 bases). From germline, CDR1 is SQVTM and CDR2 ANQGSEA. Trimming stripped 5 bases from V and 5 bases from J, with 15 bases between. The CDR3 is 13 residues long. As DNA, the CDR3 is TGCAGCGTTACTTTTGCGAGGGGGGAGACCCAGTACTTC. This codes for CSVTFARGETQYF.

This sequence joins TRBV28 and TRBJ2-7; D unclear. Germline loops: CDR1 MDHEN, CDR2 SYDVKM. Trimming shortened V by 2 bases and J by 0 bases, and 8 bases separated the two germline ends. There are 14 residues in the CDR3. CDR3 nucleotide sequence: TGTGCCAGCAGTTTACTCGCAGTCTCCTACGAGCAGTACTTC. It encodes CASSLLAVSYEQYF.

This clone appeared a single time. The V and J genes are TRBV2 and TRBJ2-3; 15 bases agree with TRBD2. The CDR3 runs to 17 residues. With V trimmed by 6 bases and J by 3 bases, 7 bases remained unmatched. Germline CDR1 reads SNHLY; CDR2 reads FYNNEI. DNA for the CDR3: TGTGCCAGCAGCGGGACTAGCGGGGGGCAGAGGACAGATACGCAGTATTTT. The encoded protein is CASSGTSGGQRTDTQYF. Drawing the rest from reference TRBV2 and TRBJ2-3, the complete variable domain is EPEVTQTPSHQVTQMGQEVILRCVPISNHLYFYWYRQILGQKVEFLVSFYNNEISEKSEIFDDQFSVERPDGSNFTLKIRSTKLEDSAMYFCASSGTSGGQRTDTQYFGPGTRLTVL.